This TCR beta chain was obtained from a study of T cell changes during pregnancy in multiple sclerosis. Data came from immunoSEQ multiplex PCR; TCRdb stores just in-frame clones and leaves some out. In the table there are roughly 110,000 clones, 92% of which are singletons. CDR1 is SGHRS, CDR2 YFSETQ, per germline. V was cut by 0 bases and J by 0 bases, with 6 bases left in between. The CDR3 consists of 14 residues. This chain connects TRBV5-1 to TRBJ1-2; D remains ambiguous. The TCR was taken from a female donor with multiple sclerosis, enrolled in a pregnancy study. Sample: peripheral blood, taken in the third trimester of pregnancy. The DNA of the CDR3 is TGCGCCAGCAGCTTGGGAGGAACTAACTATGGCTACACCTTC. Amino acids: CASSLGGTNYGYTF.